This entry describes one T cell receptor (beta chain). CDR1 is LGHDT and CDR2 is YNNKEL in the germline V gene (reference sequence). This CDR3 spans 12 amino acids. With 0 bases removed from V and 10 bases from J, the gap between germline ends came to 9 bases. Source study methods: Reference gene primer amplification gave estimated nucleated cell counts. The assay was immunoSEQ multiplex PCR, and TCRdb's table has in-frame clones only and misses some. The D gene and trimming were derived from the DNA, and the V and J assignments and clone size from that table. The sample records about 200,000 clones, 85% to 90% being singletons. This record belongs to a study of blood T cell repertoires in COVID-19. A Seattle source enrolled patients during active infection and followed them longitudinally.

Source material: peripheral blood. The chain joins TRBV3-1 (or the pseudogene TRBV3-2) to TRBJ1-1, with a tentative D call TRBD1 (6 bases). The sequence derives from a woman aged 50 to 60 with COVID-19, enrolled during active disease. The CDR3 here is CASSQDFRGAFF. Written as DNA, the CDR3 is TGTGCCAGCAGCCAAGATTTCAGGGGAGCTTTCTTT.